This T cell receptor (beta chain) originates from a study of early T cells in non-severe SARS-CoV-2 infection. On the study more broadly: Bulk RNA isolated from unsorted whole blood underwent sequencing; chains were not paired.

A single record per CDR3 protein comes from TCRdb applying MiXCR to the 5' RACE reads. The sample has around 80,000 distinct CDR3 sequences; around 11% are singletons. The CDR3 covers 13 residues. The V and J ends lost 5 bases and 15 bases respectively, with 20 bases between them. The V gene is TRBV12-3 or TRBV12-4, the J gene TRBJ2-1, with D perhaps being TRBD1 or TRBD2 (5 bases each). This receptor was obtained from an adult who was a healthcare worker with PCR-confirmed SARS-CoV-2 infection or an uninfected control (not recorded which). Specimen: whole blood, collected at baseline. This chain's CDR3 is CASSHPGRPRPFF. The DNA of the CDR3 is TGTGCCAGCAGTCACCCGGGACGCCCCCGCCCGTTCTTC.